Sequencing of this T cell receptor beta chain was carried out in a study of shared clonotypes between healthy human individuals. CD45RO negativity and positive selection for CCR7 defined naive CD8 cells, a population that excluded terminally differentiated effector memory CD45RA+ cells. This table comes from immunoSEQ multiplex PCR, and its TCRdb copy is limited to in-frame clones, with some not included. The top ten hold 1.5% to 2% of the sample, which has about 2.1 million clones, about 93% seen once. The CDR3 loop spans 14 amino acids. CDR1 is MDHEN and CDR2 is SYDVKM in the germline V gene. The J segment lost 6 bases and the V segment lost 5 bases, leaving 9 bases of the junction unmatched.

The gene calls are TRBV28 and TRBJ1-1; 7 nucleotides match TRBD1. The specimen was naive CD8+ T cells from PBMCs. This TCR was sampled from a man between 18 and 35 years old in good health. Some clones in this sample may be carry-over from other donors' samples. The CDR3 nucleotides are TGTGCCAGCAGTCGAAACAGGGGCCAGGCTGAAGCTTTCTTT. Translated, it gives CASSRNRGQAEAFF. Full variable domain (rest looked up from reference TRBV28 and TRBJ1-1): DVKVTQSSRYLVKRTGEKVFLECVQDMDHENMFWYRQDPGLGLRLIYFSYDVKMKEKGDIPEGYSVSREKKERFSLILESASTNQTSMYLCASSRNRGQAEAFFGQGTRLTVV.